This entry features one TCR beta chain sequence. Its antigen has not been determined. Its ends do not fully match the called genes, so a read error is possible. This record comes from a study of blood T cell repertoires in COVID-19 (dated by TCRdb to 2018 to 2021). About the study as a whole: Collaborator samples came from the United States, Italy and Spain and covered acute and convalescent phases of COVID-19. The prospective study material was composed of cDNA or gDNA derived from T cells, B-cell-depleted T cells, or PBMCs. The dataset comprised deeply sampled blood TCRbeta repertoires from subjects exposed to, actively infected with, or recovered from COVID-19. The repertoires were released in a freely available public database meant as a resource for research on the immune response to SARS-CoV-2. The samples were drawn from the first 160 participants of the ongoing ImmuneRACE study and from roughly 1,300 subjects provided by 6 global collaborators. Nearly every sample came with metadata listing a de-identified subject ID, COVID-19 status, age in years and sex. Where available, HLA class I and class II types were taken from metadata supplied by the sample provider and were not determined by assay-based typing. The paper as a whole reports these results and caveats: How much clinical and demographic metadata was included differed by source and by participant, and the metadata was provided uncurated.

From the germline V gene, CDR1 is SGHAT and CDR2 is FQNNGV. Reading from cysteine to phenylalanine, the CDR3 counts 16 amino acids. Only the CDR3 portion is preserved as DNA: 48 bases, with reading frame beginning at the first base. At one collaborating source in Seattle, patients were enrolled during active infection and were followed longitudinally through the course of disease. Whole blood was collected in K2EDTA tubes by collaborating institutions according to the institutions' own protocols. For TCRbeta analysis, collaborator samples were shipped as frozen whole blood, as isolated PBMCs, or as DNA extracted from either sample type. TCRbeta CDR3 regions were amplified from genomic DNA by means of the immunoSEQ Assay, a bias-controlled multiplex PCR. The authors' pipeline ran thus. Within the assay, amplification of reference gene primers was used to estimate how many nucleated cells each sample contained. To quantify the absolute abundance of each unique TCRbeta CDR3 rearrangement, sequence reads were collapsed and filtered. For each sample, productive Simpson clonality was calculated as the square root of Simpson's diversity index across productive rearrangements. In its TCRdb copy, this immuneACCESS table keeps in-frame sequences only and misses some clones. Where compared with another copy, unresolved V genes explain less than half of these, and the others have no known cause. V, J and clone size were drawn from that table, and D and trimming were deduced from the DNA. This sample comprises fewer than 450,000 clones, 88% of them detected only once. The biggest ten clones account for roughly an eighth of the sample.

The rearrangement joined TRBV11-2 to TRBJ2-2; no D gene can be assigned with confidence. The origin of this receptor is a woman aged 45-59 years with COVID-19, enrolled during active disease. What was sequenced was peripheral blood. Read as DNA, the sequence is TGTGCCAGCATCTTACCGGGTCCTCCCGGCACCGGGGAGCTGTTTTTT. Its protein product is CASILPGPPGTGELFF. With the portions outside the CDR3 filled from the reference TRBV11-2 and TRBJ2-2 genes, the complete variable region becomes EAGVAQSPRYKIIEKRQSVAFWCNPISGHATLYWYQQILGQGPKLLIQFQNNGVVDDSQLPKDRFSAERLKGVDSTLKIQPAKLEDSAVYLCASILPGPPGTGELFFGEGSRLTVL.